These 32 T cell receptor beta chains were all obtained from the same sample, sequenced in a study of early T cells in non-severe SARS-CoV-2 infection. TCRdb redid the calling of the 5' RACE reads with MiXCR, one entry per CDR3 protein. The table has more than 45,000 distinct CDR3 sequences, around 13% seen once. Sequencing input: whole blood. These TCRs come from an adult who was a healthcare worker with PCR-confirmed SARS-CoV-2 infection or an uninfected control (not recorded which).

This clonotype has a count of ten or more. V is TRBV29-1 and J is TRBJ2-3, with 7 positions matching TRBD1. The V gene's germline CDR1 is SQVTM and CDR2 ANQGSEA. The CDR3 consists of 12 residues. The CDR3 sequence: CRRDRVTDTQYF. CDR3 in DNA: TGCAGGAGAGACAGGGTCACAGATACGCAGTATTTT.

This clonotype was observed a handful of times. V and J are TRBV3-1 and TRBJ2-2, with D possibly being TRBD2 (5 bases). CDR3 length: 14 amino acids. The germline gives CDR1 LGHDT, CDR2 YNNKEL (reference sequence). Trimming removed 3 bases from V and 5 bases from J, with 10 bases in between. CDR3 DNA: TGTGCCAGCAGCCATCTCGGCGGGACCGGGGAGCTGTTTTTT. Translation: CASSHLGGTGELFF.

The table lists this clonotype with a few counts. The chain links TRBV12-3 or TRBV12-4 to TRBJ2-1, with D perhaps matching TRBD2 (5 bases). The CDR3 has 14 amino acids. V lost 3 bases and J 1 base, leaving 7 bases between the germline ends. CDR3 nucleotides: TGTGCCAGCAGTTTTGAGGGTTCCTACAATGAGCAGTTCTTC. It translates to CASSFEGSYNEQFF.

Comments on this clonotype: Just one base apart from a much larger clone, this may be a read error. The chain links TRBV25-1 to TRBJ2-3; D remains unclear. Germline lookup yields CDR1 MGHDK and CDR2 SYGVNS. V lost 3 bases, J lost 2 bases, and 12 bases lay in between. This CDR3 region has 15 residues. The CDR3 DNA reads TGTGCCAGCAGTGAGTACCACGGTACCACAGATACGCAGTATTTT. It codes for CASSEYHGTTDTQYF.

The CDR3: CASSPWDTLTGELFF. The CDR3, as DNA: TGTGCCAGCAGTCCCTGGGACACCCTGACCGGGGAGCTGTTTTTT. This chain uses TRBV12-3 or TRBV12-4 with TRBJ2-2; tentatively, D is TRBD1 (6 bases). The CDR3 is 15 residues long. With 5 bases removed from V and 5 bases from J, the gap between germline ends came to 15 bases.

This chain connects TRBV6-5 to TRBJ2-1; maybe TRBD2 (5 bases). Germline loops: CDR1 MNHEY, CDR2 SVGAGI. The CDR3 covers 13 residues. V was pared by 6 bases and J by 3 bases, with 9 bases between. In DNA, the CDR3 is TGTGCCAGCAGGGGAGTTAGCTACAATGAGCAGTTCTTC. Protein sequence: CASRGVSYNEQFF.

The V call is TRBV29-1, the J call TRBJ2-1; 7 bases fit TRBD1. V lost 7 bases, J lost 3 bases, and 0 bases stayed unmatched. The CDR3 is 11 residues long. In germline, CDR1 is SQVTM, CDR2 ANQGSEA. Here the CDR3 reads CSGDSYNEQFF. The CDR3 bases are TGCAGCGGGGACAGCTACAATGAGCAGTTCTTC.

This clonotype was counted only a few times. The chain recombines TRBV2 with TRBJ1-6; TRBD1 is a possible D gene (5 bases). The V and J ends lost 6 bases and 9 bases respectively, with 12 bases between them. This CDR3 is 13 amino acids long. Per germline, CDR1 SNHLY and CDR2 FYNNEI. CDR3 region: CASRDIGASPLHF. The CDR3 DNA reads as TGTGCCAGCAGGGACATCGGAGCTTCACCCCTCCACTTT.

The chain is built from TRBV11-2 and TRBJ2-3; D not certain. Germline V gene sequence: CDR1 SGHAT, CDR2 FQNNGV. The CDR3 is 12 amino acids. V dropped 3 bases and J dropped 3 bases, with 4 bases sitting between them. The CDR3 DNA follows: TGTGCCAGCAGCTTTGTAACAGATACGCAGTATTTT. Its protein product is CASSFVTDTQYF. Variable domain in full (rest from reference TRBV11-2 and TRBJ2-3): EAGVAQSPRYKIIEKRQSVAFWCNPISGHATLYWYQQILGQGPKLLIQFQNNGVVDDSQLPKDRFSAERLKGVDSTLKIQPAKLEDSAVYLCASSFVTDTQYFGPGTRLTVL.

The table lists this clonotype with a few counts. The V call is TRBV12-3 or TRBV12-4, the J call TRBJ1-2; TRBD1 might be the D (6 bases). The length of the CDR3 is 12 residues. V was cut by 8 bases and J by 8 bases, with 15 bases left in between. This CDR3 reads CASGYRDRGYTF. CDR3 bases: TGTGCCAGCGGGTACAGGGATCGGGGCTACACCTTC.

This clonotype appeared many times. The chain recombines TRBV7-9 with TRBJ1-1, with D unresolved. This CDR3 has 13 amino acids. V shed 2 bases and J shed 1 base, with 5 bases lying between them. Germline loops: CDR1 SEHNR, CDR2 FQNEAQ (reference sequence). The CDR3, as DNA: TGTGCCAGCAGCTTATACGGGAACACTGAAGCTTTCTTT. Translated: CASSLYGNTEAFF.

This clonotype has ten or more counts. This chain connects TRBV5-1 to TRBJ2-6; no clear D. The CDR3 length is 17 residues. Trimming cost V 0 bases and J 0 bases, with 10 bases left between them. Germline V gene lookup returns CDR1 SGHRS and CDR2 YFSETQ. CDR3 protein: CASSLVGVSSGANVLTF. DNA for the CDR3: TGCGCCAGCAGCTTGGTTGGGGTTAGCTCTGGGGCCAACGTCCTGACTTTC.

This clonotype was observed a handful of times. The chain carries TRBV6-5 and TRBJ1-2; D is possibly TRBD1 (5 bases). The CDR3 is 15 amino acids. CDR1 and CDR2 (germline): MNHEY, SVGAGI. The V end was cut by 5 bases, the J end by 5 bases, with 18 bases between. This chain's CDR3 is CASSKSGTDVYGYTF. In DNA, the CDR3 is TGTGCCAGCAGTAAATCCGGGACGGACGTTTATGGCTACACCTTC.

This clonotype was counted only a few times. The chain employs TRBV28 and TRBJ2-5; D is unresolved. This CDR3 comprises 11 residues. V lost 4 bases and J 4 bases, leaving 4 bases between the germline ends. Germline V CDR1 and CDR2: MDHEN, SYDVKM. The CDR3 bases are TGTGCCAGCAGTTCGAGAGAGACCCAGTACTTC. Encoded protein: CASSSRETQYF.

This clonotype was recorded many times. This chain links TRBV10-2 with TRBJ2-7; D is perhaps TRBD1 (6 bases). Trimming cost V 4 bases and J 3 bases, with 10 bases left between them. Looked up from germline, CDR1 is WSHSY and CDR2 is SAAADI. The CDR3 covers 13 residues. The CDR3 DNA sequence: TGCGCCAGCAGTGTGACAGGTGACTACGAGCAGTACTTC. This encodes CASSVTGDYEQYF.

This clonotype was seen more than once but under ten times. J is TRBJ1-2 and V is TRBV5-4, with D perhaps TRBD1 (5 bases). There are 14 residues in the CDR3. Trimming removed 4 bases at V and 4 bases at J, with 14 bases between. Germline CDR1 SGHNT, CDR2 YYREEE (reference sequence). The CDR3: CASSPREGSYGYTF. CDR3 coding DNA: TGTGCCAGCAGCCCCAGGGAAGGGAGCTATGGCTACACCTTC.

The sample holds many counts of this clonotype. The chain links TRBV6-1 to TRBJ1-5; D remains unclear. The CDR3 contains 14 residues. Germline V lookup: CDR1 MNHNS, CDR2 SASEGT. The germline V and J ends were trimmed by 1 base and 2 bases, with 6 bases remaining between them. CDR3 bases: TGTGCCAGCAGTGAAGTTAGAGGCAATCAGCCCCAGCATTTT. Its translation: CASSEVRGNQPQHF.

At least ten counts were recorded for this clonotype. The V and J genes are TRBV19 and TRBJ2-2; D unclear. V was cut by 8 bases and J by 4 bases, with 17 bases left in between. Germline CDR1 is LNHDA and CDR2 is SQIVND (reference sequence). The CDR3 is 15 residues long. CDR3 protein: CASSEDRLGTGELFF. CDR3 nucleotide sequence: TGTGCCAGTTCCGAGGACCGTTTGGGCACCGGGGAGCTGTTTTTT.

The J gene is TRBJ2-3, the V gene TRBV7-9, with TRBD2 identical over 11 bases. J lost 3 bases, V lost 9 bases, and 2 bases had no gene match. Germline V lookup: CDR1 SEHNR, CDR2 FQNEAQ (reference sequence). The CDR3 runs 13 residues. CDR3 protein: CASTSGRTDTQYF. DNA of the CDR3: TGTGCCAGTACTAGCGGGAGAACAGATACGCAGTATTTT.

The table lists this clonotype with a few counts. This sequence joins TRBV6-2 or TRBV6-3 and TRBJ1-5; D unclear. Germline loops: CDR1 MNHEY, CDR2 SVGEGT. CDR3 length: 12 amino acids. V lost 5 bases and J 7 bases, leaving 9 bases between the germline ends. This CDR3 is CASSNFPQPQHF. As DNA, the CDR3 is TGTGCCAGCAGTAACTTTCCCCAGCCCCAGCATTTT.

There are a few counts of this clonotype. The chain uses TRBV4-3 and TRBJ2-3; 12 positions agree with TRBD2. Germline CDR1 is LGHNA and CDR2 is YSLEER. V shed 1 base and J 4 bases; nucleotides not matched to a gene: 3. The CDR3 is 16 amino acids. CDR3 nucleotide sequence: TGCGCCAGCAGCCAAGTTCTAGCGGGGGGGCCAGATACGCAGTATTTT. This sequence encodes CASSQVLAGGPDTQYF.

The rearrangement uses TRBV28 and TRBJ2-3; TRBD2 aligns across 9 bases. CDR3 length: 15 amino acids. In germline, CDR1 is MDHEN, CDR2 SYDVKM. Trimming took 6 bases from V and 7 from J; bases not matched to a gene: 11. In DNA, the CDR3 is TGTGCCAGCAGCCCCGAGGGTAGCGGGAGATATACGCAGTATTTT. This translates into CASSPEGSGRYTQYF.

This clonotype was counted ten times or more. The CDR3 region has the DNA TGTGCCAGCAGCTCGCCGGACAGGGGTCGGAACATTCAGTACTTC. Amino acids: CASSSPDRGRNIQYF. The chain uses TRBV7-3 and TRBJ2-4; 9 nucleotides agree with TRBD1. Germline assignment: CDR1 SGHTA and CDR2 FQGTGA. V lost 4 bases and J lost 7; bases outside the gene matches: 8. This CDR3 spans 15 amino acids.

This clonotype was detected a few times. V usage is TRBV6-4 and J usage is TRBJ2-3; 10 positions agree with TRBD2. The CDR3 sequence is 16 residues long. V shed 1 base and J 6 bases; nucleotides not matched to a gene: 7. The germline CDR1 and CDR2 sequences are MRHNA and SNTAGT. Written as DNA, the CDR3 is TGTGCCAGCAGTGACTTAAGCGGGGGGGCCCCTGATACGCAGTATTTT. Translation: CASSDLSGGAPDTQYF.

The chain joins TRBV20-1 to TRBJ2-2, with D possibly being TRBD1 (6 bases). The germline gives CDR1 DFQATT, CDR2 SNEGSKA (reference sequence). The CDR3 has 16 residues. Trimming cost V 3 bases and J 1 base, with 15 bases left between them. Here the CDR3 reads CSASPRGALNTGELFF. The CDR3 bases are TGCAGTGCTAGTCCCAGGGGTGCCCTGAACACCGGGGAGCTGTTTTTT.

The chain couples TRBV30 to TRBJ2-3; 9 bases match TRBD2. There are 16 residues in the CDR3. From germline, CDR1 is GTSNPN and CDR2 SVGIG (reference sequence). Trimming removed 2 bases from V and 0 bases from J; junction bases left unmatched: 6. CDR3 DNA: TGTGCCTGGAGTCTCCTCACTAGCGGGAGCACAGATACGCAGTATTTT. Translating it yields CAWSLLTSGSTDTQYF. Full variable domain (remainder filled in from reference TRBV30 and TRBJ2-3): SQTIHQWPATLVQPVGSPLSLECTVEGTSNPNLYWYRQAAGRGLQLLFYSVGIGQISSEVPQNLSASRPQDRQFILSSKKLLLSDSGFYLCAWSLLTSGSTDTQYFGPGTRLTVL.

In this sample, this clonotype turned up a few times. The CDR3 reads CASSQPGQGYNEQFF. Written as DNA, the CDR3 is TGTGCCAGCAGCCAACCGGGACAGGGCTACAATGAGCAGTTCTTC. The rearrangement joins TRBV4-2 to TRBJ2-1, with 9 bases that match TRBD1. V dropped 2 bases and J dropped 3; count of bases not matched to a gene: 2. Germline V gene data show CDR1 as LGHNA and CDR2 as YNFKEQ. The CDR3 is 15 amino acids.

The chain joins TRBV6-2 or TRBV6-3 to TRBJ1-3; D is uncertain. CDR1 and CDR2 from the germline V gene are MNHEY and SVGEGT. CDR3 size: 15 residues. V dropped 6 bases and J dropped 0 bases, with 12 bases sitting between them. CDR3 amino acids: CASRRTAISGNTIYF. DNA of the CDR3: TGTGCCAGCAGGAGGACGGCAATCTCTGGAAACACCATATATTTT.

This clonotype has more than one count but fewer than ten. This chain connects TRBV11-2 to TRBJ2-3; weak D call: TRBD2 (6 bases). The V gene lost 5 bases and the J gene lost 4 bases, with 19 bases spanning the gap. Germline loops: CDR1 SGHAT, CDR2 FQNNGV. The CDR3 consists of 16 residues. The CDR3 loop is CASSLGSLASSDTQYF. The CDR3 DNA reads TGTGCCAGCAGCCTTGGCTCCCTAGCGAGCTCAGATACGCAGTATTTT.

This clonotype was recorded many times. The chain couples TRBV5-5 to TRBJ1-4; no clear D. The CDR3 covers 14 residues. CDR1 is SGHKS, CDR2 YYEKEE, per germline (reference sequence). V shed 0 bases and J shed 0 bases, with 3 bases lying between them. The DNA for the CDR3 is TGTGCCAGCAGCTTGGCCACAACTAATGAAAAACTGTTTTTT. It translates to CASSLATTNEKLFF. Complete variable domain (other parts from reference TRBV5-5 and TRBJ1-4): DAGVTQSPTHLIKTRGQQVTLRCSPISGHKSVSWYQQVLGQGPQFIFQYYEKEERGRGNFPDRFSARQFPNYSSELNVNALLLGDSALYLCASSLATTNEKLFFGSGTQLSVL.

The rearrangement links TRBV7-7 to TRBJ1-1; D call uncertain. This CDR3 is 13 amino acids long. The V and J ends lost 5 bases and 8 bases respectively, with 15 bases between them. Germline lookup yields CDR1 SSHAT and CDR2 FNYEAQ (reference sequence). This chain's CDR3 is CASSATYADEAFF. The CDR3, as DNA: TGTGCCAGCAGCGCGACTTACGCGGACGAAGCTTTCTTT.

The chain links TRBV3-1 to TRBJ1-2; D not resolved. CDR1 is LGHDT, CDR2 YNNKEL, per germline (reference sequence). V was pared by 2 bases and J by 3 bases, with 4 bases between. CDR3 length: 12 residues. Here the CDR3 DNA reads TGTGCCAGCAGCCAACTAGACTATGGCTACACCTTC. Translating it yields CASSQLDYGYTF.